This T cell receptor (beta chain) was obtained from a study of T cells expressing NK-cell markers. TCRdb re-analyzed the 5' RACE reads; it lists each CDR3 protein once, without DNA. The sample's table shows over 350,000 distinct CDR3 sequences. This receptor was identified in a woman aged 45 to 65 in good health. The specimen sequenced was blood T cells: a sorted CD56 or NKG2C T cell subset, CD4+ or CD8+ T cells, or bulk PBMC T cells (not recorded which).

CDR3 residues: CSATGTSGRGADTQYF. V and J are TRBV20-1 and TRBJ2-3; there is no DNA to check the TCRdb D call of TRBD2. The CDR3 runs 16 residues. Per the germline V gene, CDR1 is DFQATT and CDR2 is SNEGSKA (reference sequence).